This T cell receptor (beta chain) was profiled in a study of blood T cell repertoires in COVID-19. The overall study: COVID-19 samples from acute and convalescent phases originated in the United States, Italy and Spain.

Assay used: immunoSEQ multiplex PCR; TCRdb lists only in-frame clones, some missing. This sample has around 250,000 clones, with 84% found just once. CDR1 and CDR2 (germline): MNHEY, SVGEGT. This CDR3 spans 14 amino acids. V lost 4 bases and J 5 bases, leaving 12 bases between the germline ends. Source material: peripheral blood. This sequence was found in a middle-aged woman who had recovered from COVID-19. The chain employs TRBV6-2 or TRBV6-3 and TRBJ1-5; TRBD1 is a possible D gene (5 bases). CDR3 sequence reads: CASSSDSGDQPQHF. In DNA form, the CDR3 reads TGTGCCAGCAGTTCCGACAGTGGGGATCAGCCCCAGCATTTT.